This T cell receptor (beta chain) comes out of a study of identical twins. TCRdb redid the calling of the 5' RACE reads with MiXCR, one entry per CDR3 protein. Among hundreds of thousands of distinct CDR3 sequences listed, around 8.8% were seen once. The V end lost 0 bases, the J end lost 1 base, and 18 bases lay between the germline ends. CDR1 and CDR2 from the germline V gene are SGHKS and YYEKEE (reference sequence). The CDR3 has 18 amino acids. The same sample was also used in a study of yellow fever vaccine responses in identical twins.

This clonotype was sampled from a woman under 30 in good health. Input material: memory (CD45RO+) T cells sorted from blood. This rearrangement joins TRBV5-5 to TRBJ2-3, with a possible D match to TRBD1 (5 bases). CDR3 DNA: TGTGCCAGCAGCTTGGTTTTAGTGTCAGGGATTGGCACAGATACGCAGTATTTT. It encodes CASSLVLVSGIGTDTQYF.